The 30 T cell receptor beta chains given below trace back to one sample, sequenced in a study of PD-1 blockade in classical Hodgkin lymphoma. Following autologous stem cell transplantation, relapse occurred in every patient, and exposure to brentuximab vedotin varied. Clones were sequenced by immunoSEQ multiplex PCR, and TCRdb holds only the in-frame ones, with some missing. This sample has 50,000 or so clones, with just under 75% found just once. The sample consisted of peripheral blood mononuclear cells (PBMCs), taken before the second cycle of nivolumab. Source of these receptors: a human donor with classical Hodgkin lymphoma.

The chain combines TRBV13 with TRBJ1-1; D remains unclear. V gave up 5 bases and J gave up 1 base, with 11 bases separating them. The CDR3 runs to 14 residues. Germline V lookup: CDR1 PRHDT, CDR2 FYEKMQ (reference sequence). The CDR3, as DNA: TGTGCCAGCAGCAACCCTTACACGAACACTGAAGCTTTCTTT. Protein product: CASSNPYTNTEAFF.

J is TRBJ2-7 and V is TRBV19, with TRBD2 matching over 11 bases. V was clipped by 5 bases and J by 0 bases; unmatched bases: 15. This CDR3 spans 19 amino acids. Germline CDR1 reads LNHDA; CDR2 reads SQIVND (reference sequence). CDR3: CASSLRTLLAGAYSYEQYF. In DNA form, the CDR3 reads TGTGCCAGTAGTCTCCGAACCCTACTAGCGGGAGCCTACTCCTACGAGCAGTACTTC.

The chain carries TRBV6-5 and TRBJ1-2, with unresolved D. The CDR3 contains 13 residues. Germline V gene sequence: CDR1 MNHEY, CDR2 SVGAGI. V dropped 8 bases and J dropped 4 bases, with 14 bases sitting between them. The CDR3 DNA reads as TGTGCCAGCGGAATTCCCGCGGGCTATGGCTACACCTTC. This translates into CASGIPAGYGYTF.

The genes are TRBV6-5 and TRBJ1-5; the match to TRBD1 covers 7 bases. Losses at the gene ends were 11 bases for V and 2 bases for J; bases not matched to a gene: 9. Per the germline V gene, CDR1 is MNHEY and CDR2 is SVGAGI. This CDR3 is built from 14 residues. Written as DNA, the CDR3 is TGTGCCGCCCGACCTCAGGGGGGCAATCAGCCCCAGCATTTT. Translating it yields CAARPQGGNQPQHF.

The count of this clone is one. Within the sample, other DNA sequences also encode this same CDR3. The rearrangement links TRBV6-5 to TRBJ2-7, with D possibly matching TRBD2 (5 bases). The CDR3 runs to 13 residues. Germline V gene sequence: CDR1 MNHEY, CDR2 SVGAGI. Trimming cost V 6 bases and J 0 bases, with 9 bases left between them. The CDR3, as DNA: TGTGCCAGCAGGTTAGGAGGCTCCTACGAGCAGTACTTC. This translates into CASRLGGSYEQYF.

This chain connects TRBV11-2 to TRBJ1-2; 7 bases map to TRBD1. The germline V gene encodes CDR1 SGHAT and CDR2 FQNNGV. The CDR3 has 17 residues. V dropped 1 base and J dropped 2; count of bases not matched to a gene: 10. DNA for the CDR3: TGTGCCAGCAGCTTAGGTACGACAGGGAGGAGGAACTATGGCTACACCTTC. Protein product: CASSLGTTGRRNYGYTF.

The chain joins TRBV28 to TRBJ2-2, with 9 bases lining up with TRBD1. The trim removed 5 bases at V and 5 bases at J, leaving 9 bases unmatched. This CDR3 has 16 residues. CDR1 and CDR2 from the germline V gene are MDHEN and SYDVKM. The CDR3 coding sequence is TGTGCCAGCAGTATAATCGGGACAGGGCGGACCGGGGAGCTGTTTTTT. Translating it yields CASSIIGTGRTGELFF.

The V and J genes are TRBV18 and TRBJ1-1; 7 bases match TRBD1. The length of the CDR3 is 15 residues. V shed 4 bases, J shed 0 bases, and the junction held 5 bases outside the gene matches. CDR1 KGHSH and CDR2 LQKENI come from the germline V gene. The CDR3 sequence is CASSRQGALNTEAFF. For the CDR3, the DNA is TGTGCCAGCTCACGACAGGGAGCCTTGAACACTGAAGCTTTCTTT. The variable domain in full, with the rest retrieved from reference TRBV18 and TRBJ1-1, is NAGVMQNPRHLVRRRGQEARLRCSPMKGHSHVYWYRQLPEEGLKFMVYLQKENIIDESGMPKERFSAEFPKEGPSILRIQQVVRGDSAAYFCASSRQGALNTEAFFGQGTRLTVV.

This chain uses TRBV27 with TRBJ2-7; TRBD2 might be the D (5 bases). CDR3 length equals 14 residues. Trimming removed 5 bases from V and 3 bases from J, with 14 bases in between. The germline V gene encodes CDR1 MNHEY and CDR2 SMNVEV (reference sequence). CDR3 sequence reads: CASSLGSAGYEQYF. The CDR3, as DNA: TGTGCCAGCAGTCTGGGTAGCGCGGGCTACGAGCAGTACTTC.

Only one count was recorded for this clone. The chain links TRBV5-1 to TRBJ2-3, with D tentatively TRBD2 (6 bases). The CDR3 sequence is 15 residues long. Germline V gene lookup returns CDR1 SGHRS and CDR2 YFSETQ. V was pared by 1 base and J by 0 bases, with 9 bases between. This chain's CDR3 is CASSLWGTSTDTQYF. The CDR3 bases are TGCGCCAGCAGCTTGTGGGGGACTAGCACAGATACGCAGTATTTT.

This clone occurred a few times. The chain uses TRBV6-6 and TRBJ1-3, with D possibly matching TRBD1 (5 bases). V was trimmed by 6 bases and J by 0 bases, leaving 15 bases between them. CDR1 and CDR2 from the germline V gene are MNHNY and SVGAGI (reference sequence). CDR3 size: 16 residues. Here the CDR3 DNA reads TGTGCCAGCAGACGAACCGGGACGGACTCTGGAAACACCATATATTTT. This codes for CASRRTGTDSGNTIYF.

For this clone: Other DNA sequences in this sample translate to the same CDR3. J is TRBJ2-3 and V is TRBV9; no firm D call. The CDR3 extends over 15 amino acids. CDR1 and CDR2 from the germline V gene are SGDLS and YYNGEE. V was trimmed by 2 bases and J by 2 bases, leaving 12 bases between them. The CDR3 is CASSVTRLSTDTQYF. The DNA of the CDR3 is TGTGCCAGCAGCGTTACTCGACTCTCCACAGATACGCAGTATTTT.

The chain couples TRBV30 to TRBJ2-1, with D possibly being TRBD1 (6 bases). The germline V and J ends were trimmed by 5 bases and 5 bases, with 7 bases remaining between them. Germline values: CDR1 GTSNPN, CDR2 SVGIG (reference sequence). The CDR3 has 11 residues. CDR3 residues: CAWGGNNEQFF. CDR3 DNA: TGTGCCTGGGGGGGCAACAATGAGCAGTTCTTC.

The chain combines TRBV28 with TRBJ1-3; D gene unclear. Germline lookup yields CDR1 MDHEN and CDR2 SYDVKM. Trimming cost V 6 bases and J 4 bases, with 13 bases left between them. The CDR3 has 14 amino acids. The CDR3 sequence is CASSPLGPGNTIYF. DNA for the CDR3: TGTGCCAGCAGCCCTTTGGGCCCCGGAAACACCATATATTTT.

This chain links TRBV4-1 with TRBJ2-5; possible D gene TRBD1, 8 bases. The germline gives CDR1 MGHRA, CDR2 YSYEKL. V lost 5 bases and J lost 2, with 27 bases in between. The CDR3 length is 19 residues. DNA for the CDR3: TGCGCCAGCAGCAACGACCCGACAGGGGCGCTAGCGGAACAAGAGACCCAGTACTTC. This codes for CASSNDPTGALAEQETQYF.

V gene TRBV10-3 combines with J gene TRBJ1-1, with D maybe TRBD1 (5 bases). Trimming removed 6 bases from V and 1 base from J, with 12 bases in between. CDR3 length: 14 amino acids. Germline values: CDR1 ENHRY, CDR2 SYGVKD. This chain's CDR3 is CAIRWGGENTEAFF. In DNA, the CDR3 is TGTGCCATCAGGTGGGGGGGGGAGAACACTGAAGCTTTCTTT.

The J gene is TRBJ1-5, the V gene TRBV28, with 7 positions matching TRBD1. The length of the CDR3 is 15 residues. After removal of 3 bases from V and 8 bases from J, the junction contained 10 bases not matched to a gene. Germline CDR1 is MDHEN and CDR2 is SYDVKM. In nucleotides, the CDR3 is TGTGCCAGCAGTTTTAGGGGACAGCCTAGGGAGCCCCAGCATTTT. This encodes CASSFRGQPREPQHF.

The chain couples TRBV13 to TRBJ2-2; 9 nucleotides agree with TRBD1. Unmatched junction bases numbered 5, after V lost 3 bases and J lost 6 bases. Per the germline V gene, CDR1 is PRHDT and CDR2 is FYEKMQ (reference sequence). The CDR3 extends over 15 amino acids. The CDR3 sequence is CASSFIQGAAGELFF. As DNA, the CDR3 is TGTGCCAGCAGCTTTATACAGGGGGCGGCCGGGGAGCTGTTTTTT.

CDR3 protein: CASSSPLDSYEQYF. DNA of the CDR3: TGTGCCAGCAGTTCCCCGTTAGACTCCTACGAGCAGTACTTC. The V and J genes are TRBV6-6 and TRBJ2-7; unclear D gene. Trimming removed 4 bases from V and 0 bases from J, with 10 bases in between. Germline CDR1 is MNHNY and CDR2 is SVGAGI (reference sequence). The CDR3 totals 14 residues.

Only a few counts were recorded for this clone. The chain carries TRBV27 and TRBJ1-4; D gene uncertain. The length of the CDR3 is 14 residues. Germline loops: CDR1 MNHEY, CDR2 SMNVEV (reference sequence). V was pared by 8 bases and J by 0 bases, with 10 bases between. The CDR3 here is CASGFQTTNEKLFF. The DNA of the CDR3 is TGTGCCAGCGGCTTCCAGACAACTAATGAAAAACTGTTTTTT.

CDR3: CASSLPIAGTGTGDTQYF. In DNA, the CDR3 is TGTGCCAGCAGCTTGCCCATAGCCGGGACAGGGACAGGAGATACGCAGTATTTT. The rearrangement joins TRBV5-5 to TRBJ2-3; 9 nucleotides align to TRBD1. Per the germline V gene, CDR1 is SGHKS and CDR2 is YYEKEE (reference sequence). This CDR3 comprises 18 residues. With 1 base clipped from V and 5 bases from J, the junction kept 14 bases outside the gene matches.

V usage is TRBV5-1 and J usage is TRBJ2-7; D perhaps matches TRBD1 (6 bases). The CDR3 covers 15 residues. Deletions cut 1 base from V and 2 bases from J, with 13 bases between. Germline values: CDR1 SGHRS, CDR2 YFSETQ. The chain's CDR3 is CASSLSRGITYEQYF. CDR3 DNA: TGCGCCAGCAGCTTGTCCAGGGGTATAACCTACGAGCAGTACTTC.

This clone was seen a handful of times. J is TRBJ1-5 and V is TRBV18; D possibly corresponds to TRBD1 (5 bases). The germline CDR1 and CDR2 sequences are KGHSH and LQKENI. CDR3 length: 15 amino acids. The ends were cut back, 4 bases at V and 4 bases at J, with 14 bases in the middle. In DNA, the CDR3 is TGTGCCAGCTCACAGCTCCTCGGGGGAAATCAGCCCCAGCATTTT. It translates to CASSQLLGGNQPQHF.

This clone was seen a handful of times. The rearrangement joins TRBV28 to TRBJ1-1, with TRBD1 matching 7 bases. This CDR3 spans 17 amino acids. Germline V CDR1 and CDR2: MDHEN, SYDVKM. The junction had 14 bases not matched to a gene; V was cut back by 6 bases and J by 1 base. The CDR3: CASRPTSGGGWNTEAFF. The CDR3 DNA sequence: TGTGCCAGCAGACCAACTTCAGGGGGGGGGTGGAACACTGAAGCTTTCTTT.

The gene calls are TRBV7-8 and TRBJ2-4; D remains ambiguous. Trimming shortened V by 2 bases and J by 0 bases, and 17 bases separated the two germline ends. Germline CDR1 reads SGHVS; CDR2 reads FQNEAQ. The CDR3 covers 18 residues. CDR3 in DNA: TGTGCCAGCAGCTTACGCCCCCCTGCCGCGGTAGCCAAAAACATTCAGTACTTC. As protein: CASSLRPPAAVAKNIQYF.

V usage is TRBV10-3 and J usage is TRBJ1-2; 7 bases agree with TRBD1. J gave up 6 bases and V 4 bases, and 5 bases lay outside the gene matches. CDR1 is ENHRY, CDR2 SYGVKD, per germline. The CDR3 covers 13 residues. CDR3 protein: CAISGATGHGYTF. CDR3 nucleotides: TGTGCCATCAGTGGGGCGACAGGGCATGGCTACACCTTC.

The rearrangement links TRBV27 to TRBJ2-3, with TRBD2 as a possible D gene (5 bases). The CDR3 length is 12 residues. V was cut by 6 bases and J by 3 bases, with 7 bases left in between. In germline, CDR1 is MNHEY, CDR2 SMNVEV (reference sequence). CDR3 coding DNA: TGTGCCAGCAGGGAGCGGACAGATACGCAGTATTTT. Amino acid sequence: CASRERTDTQYF.

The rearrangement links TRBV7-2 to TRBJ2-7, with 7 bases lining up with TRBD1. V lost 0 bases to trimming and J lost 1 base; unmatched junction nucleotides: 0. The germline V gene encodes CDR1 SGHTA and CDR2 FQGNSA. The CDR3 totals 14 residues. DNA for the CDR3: TGTGCCAGCAGCTTAGCGGGACAGTCCTACGAGCAGTACTTC. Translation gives CASSLAGQSYEQYF.

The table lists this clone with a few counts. The chain's CDR3 is CASSPWGQATGELFF. The CDR3 DNA is TGTGCCAGCAGCCCCTGGGGACAGGCAACCGGGGAGCTGTTTTTT. The rearrangement links TRBV7-6 to TRBJ2-2; 8 bases align to TRBD1. CDR3 length: 15 amino acids. V was pared by 5 bases and J by 5 bases, with 7 bases of the junction left unmatched. From germline, CDR1 is SGHVS and CDR2 FNYEAQ.

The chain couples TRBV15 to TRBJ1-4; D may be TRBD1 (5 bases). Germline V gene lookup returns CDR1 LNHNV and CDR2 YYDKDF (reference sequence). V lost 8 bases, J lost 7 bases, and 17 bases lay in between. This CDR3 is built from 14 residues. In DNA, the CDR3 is TGTGCCACCTCCCGGGACGGTACACTTGAAAAACTGTTTTTT. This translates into CATSRDGTLEKLFF.